These T cell receptor beta chains were read from a single sample in a study of T cells after somatic rescue of genetic block. TCRdb keeps only in-frame clones here, not all; method: immunoSEQ multiplex PCR. The sample includes about 68,000 clones, around 93% of them seen just once. The sample was peripheral blood mononuclear cells (PBMCs). The receptors shown here come from a man between 40 and 49 years old. Each CDR3 is given with its conserved first and last residue. Each record gives: V gene, clone size, CDR3 length, D gene, J gene, CDR3 protein, CDR3 DNA. The D gene is left open where the match is weak. Clone size is given for some rows only: seen once, a few or many times, or a class if the clone is expanded.

TRBV5-1	NA	15	NA	TRBJ1-2	CASSLSGSSNYGYTF	TGCGCCAGCAGCTTGTCGGGCAGCTCTAACTATGGCTACACCTTC
TRBV9	NA	13	NA	TRBJ2-1	CASSVVPRREQFF	TGTGCCAGCAGCGTAGTCCCCCGTAGAGAGCAGTTCTTC
TRBV7-2	NA	15	TRBD2	TRBJ2-3	CASSTKRGGTDTQYF	TGTGCCAGCAGCACTAAGCGGGGGGGAACAGATACGCAGTATTTT
TRBV15	NA	13	NA	TRBJ2-7	CATSRHGGYEQYF	TGTGCCACCAGCAGGCACGGAGGCTACGAGCAGTACTTC
TRBV6-5	NA	15	NA	TRBJ2-1	CASSYGTVLYNEQFF	TGTGCCAGCAGTTACGGGACGGTCCTTTACAATGAGCAGTTCTTC
TRBV19	NA	15	TRBD1	TRBJ1-5	CASRGTALSNQPQHF	TGTGCCAGTAGGGGGACAGCGCTTAGCAATCAGCCCCAGCATTTT
TRBV7-2	NA	15	NA	TRBJ1-4	CASSLDPGSDEKLFF	TGTGCCAGCAGCTTAGATCCGGGAAGCGATGAAAAACTGTTTTTT
TRBV4-3	NA	15	TRBD1	TRBJ1-2	CASSQETGDNYGYTF	TGCGCCAGCAGCCAAGAAACAGGGGACAACTATGGCTACACCTTC
TRBV10-3	NA	14	TRBD1	TRBJ2-5	CAISESGGVETQYF	TGTGCCATCAGTGAGTCAGGGGGCGTAGAGACCCAGTACTTC
TRBV11-3	once	12	NA	TRBJ2-2	CASSLVPGELFF	TGTGCCAGCAGCTTAGTCCCCGGGGAGCTGTTTTTT
TRBV11-2	NA	13	NA	TRBJ2-7	CASSTTGTYEQYF	TGTGCCAGCAGCACAACAGGCACCTACGAGCAGTACTTC
TRBV11-2	NA	16	TRBD2	TRBJ2-3	CASSPGTSGNTDTQYF	TGTGCCAGCAGCCCCGGGACTAGCGGGAATACAGATACGCAGTATTTT
TRBV7-2	NA	15	NA	TRBJ2-1	CASSLITGLYNEQFF	TGTGCCAGCAGCTTAATAACAGGACTTTACAATGAGCAGTTCTTC
TRBV2	NA	13	NA	TRBJ2-2	CASREVGTGELFF	TGTGCCAGCAGGGAGGTTGGCACCGGGGAGCTGTTTTTT
TRBV7-9	NA	15	TRBD2	TRBJ2-1	CASSPTSGIYNEQFF	TGTGCCAGCAGCCCAACTAGCGGAATTTACAATGAGCAGTTCTTC
TRBV6-5	NA	14	TRBD1	TRBJ2-7	CASSPDRSSYEQYF	TGTGCCAGCAGTCCGGACAGGAGCTCCTACGAGCAGTACTTC
TRBV2	once	14	TRBD2	TRBJ2-5	CASTRTSGQETQYF	TGTGCCAGCACCCGGACTAGCGGCCAAGAGACCCAGTACTTC
TRBV5-6	NA	14	NA	TRBJ2-7	CASSLGTSWYEQYF	TGTGCCAGCAGCTTGGGGACGAGCTGGTACGAGCAGTACTTC
TRBV10-3	once	14	NA	TRBJ2-6	CAISGMDGANVLTF	TGTGCCATCAGTGGAATGGATGGGGCCAACGTCCTGACTTTC
TRBV6-6	NA	13	NA	TRBJ2-7	CASSYSVLGEQYF	TGTGCCAGCAGTTACTCGGTACTCGGGGAGCAGTACTTC
TRBV7-2	once	14	TRBD2	TRBJ2-7	CASRDSGRASEQYF	TGTGCCAGCAGGGATAGCGGGAGGGCCTCTGAGCAGTACTTC
TRBV5-1	NA	13	NA	TRBJ2-1	CASSLRPLGEQFF	TGCGCCAGCAGCTTGAGGCCTCTGGGTGAGCAGTTCTTC
TRBV11-2	NA	15	TRBD2	TRBJ2-3	CASSPQRGNTDTQYF	TGTGCCAGCAGCCCTCAGCGGGGGAACACAGATACGCAGTATTTT
TRBV4-1	NA	15	TRBD1	TRBJ1-2	CASSQPGQGNYGYTF	TGCGCCAGCAGCCAGCCGGGACAGGGCAACTATGGCTACACCTTC
TRBV28	NA	15	TRBD2	TRBJ2-5	CASSLPGTSTETQYF	TGTGCCAGCAGTTTACCCGGGACTAGTACGGAGACCCAGTACTTC
TRBV19	NA	12	NA	TRBJ1-3	CASAPQGNTIYF	TGTGCCAGCGCCCCCCAGGGAAACACCATATATTTT
TRBV6-5	NA	15	NA	TRBJ2-1	CASSSPRLTYNEQFF	TGTGCCAGCAGTTCCCCCCGGTTGACCTACAATGAGCAGTTCTTC